In this sample, the clone carrying this TCR beta chain turned up many times. The antigen remains unidentified. TCRdb re-clonotyped the PCR reads through MiXCR. The sample consists of over 45,000 clones, around 25% of them appearing once. The J segment lost 3 bases and the V segment lost 3 bases, leaving 4 bases of the junction unmatched. The germline V gene encodes CDR1 LNHDA and CDR2 SQIVND (reference sequence). The CDR3 loop spans 15 amino acids. Treatment of any kind had been given to no patient before thyroid surgery. The sample comes from a study of metastatic and nonmetastatic thyroid tumors. Notes on the study in general: Compared with benign nodules, malignant thyroid tumors were reported to have significantly higher TCR beta diversity in both blood and tumor.

The clonotype comes from a male donor with papillary thyroid cancer or a benign thyroid nodule (not recorded which). Some clones in this sample may be carry-over from other donors' samples. This chain joins TRBV19 and TRBJ1-2, with 10 positions matching TRBD1. The sequencing sample was made of blood. The CDR3 DNA reads as TGTGCCAGTAGTATTACCGGGACAGGGGACTATGGCTACACCTTC. Translation: CASSITGTGDYGYTF.